Below, 9 T cell receptor beta chains from the same sample are listed, as sequenced in a study of response to subunit inactivated influenza vaccine. TCRdb reprocessed the RT-PCR reads via MiXCR and lists one record per CDR3 protein. The sample carries about 700,000 distinct CDR3 sequences, more than 11% recorded once. This sample comprised PBMCs from blood, obtained roughly 15 days before vaccination. The receptors stem from a man aged 50-60 years who received an inactivated influenza vaccine.

The chain carries TRBV24-1 and TRBJ2-7; D ambiguous. Trimming shortened V by 9 bases and J by 4 bases, and 12 bases separated the two germline ends. The CDR3 has 12 residues. The germline gives CDR1 KGHDR, CDR2 SFDVKD. For the CDR3, the DNA is TGTGCCACCCCAGCGAGCAGTTACGAGCAGTACTTC. Translated, it gives CATPASSYEQYF.

This clonotype showed up many times. This rearrangement joins TRBV28 to TRBJ2-1, with 8 nucleotides matching TRBD2. The V gene end was trimmed by 5 bases and the J gene end by 7 bases; junction bases not matched to a gene: 10. This CDR3 contains 15 residues. Germline lookup yields CDR1 MDHEN and CDR2 SYDVKM. The CDR3 DNA reads as TGTGCCAGCAGTCGAGCCGGGAGGGCCTTAAATGAGCAGTTCTTC. This sequence encodes CASSRAGRALNEQFF.

CDR3: CASSLAGTWGEQYF. DNA for the CDR3: TGTGCCAGCAGCTTAGCGGGGACCTGGGGCGAGCAGTACTTC. V usage is TRBV6-5 and J usage is TRBJ2-7, with 8 bases matching TRBD2. V lost 6 bases and J lost 6; bases outside the gene matches: 10. In germline, CDR1 is MNHEY, CDR2 SVGAGI. CDR3 length equals 14 residues.

This clonotype was counted a few times. The chain joins TRBV20-1 to TRBJ2-5; the D gene is possibly TRBD2 (5 bases). The CDR3 sequence is 12 residues long. CDR1 and CDR2 (germline): DFQATT, SNEGSKA (reference sequence). Trimming shortened V by 3 bases and J by 1 base, and 6 bases separated the two germline ends. CDR3 coding DNA: TGCAGTGCTAGGCTAGCCCAAGAGACCCAGTACTTC. Translating gives CSARLAQETQYF.

This clonotype was seen ten or more times. The chain couples TRBV4-3 to TRBJ2-4; 10 bases map to TRBD1. V was clipped by 2 bases and J by 10 bases; unmatched bases: 5. The length of the CDR3 is 14 residues. Per germline, CDR1 LGHNA and CDR2 YSLEER. CDR3 loop: CASSQNPGQGIQYF. The CDR3 bases are TGCGCCAGCAGCCAAAACCCGGGACAGGGGATTCAGTACTTC.

This clonotype was seen only a few times. The CDR3 spells CASTVTSGTLKAFF. The CDR3 DNA is TGTGCCAGCACCGTAACTTCCGGGACCCTAAAAGCTTTCTTT. The genes are TRBV12-3 or TRBV12-4 and TRBJ1-1; weak D call: TRBD1 (5 bases). The CDR3 contains 14 residues. V lost 7 bases, J lost 9 bases, and 21 bases lay in between.

This clonotype turned up a few times. V and J are TRBV5-8 and TRBJ2-3; perhaps D is TRBD1 or TRBD2 (5 bases each). Germline CDR1 and CDR2: SGHTS and YDEGEE. The CDR3 is 15 amino acids. V was pared by 1 base and J by 6 bases, with 15 bases between. Written as DNA, the CDR3 is TGTGCCAGCAGCTTGATCCCACCGGGGCCGGATACGCAGTATTTT. Its translation: CASSLIPPGPDTQYF.

This clonotype was counted only a few times. The rearrangement joins TRBV6-1 to TRBJ2-5; 7 bases agree with TRBD2. V dropped 1 base and J dropped 4; count of bases not matched to a gene: 6. Per germline, CDR1 MNHNS and CDR2 SASEGT. The CDR3 extends over 15 amino acids. The DNA of the CDR3 is TGTGCCAGCAGTGAAGTGGGGGGGGTCGGAGAGACCCAGTACTTC. It yields the protein CASSEVGGVGETQYF.

A few counts support this clonotype. The V call is TRBV2, the J call TRBJ2-1; the match to TRBD2 covers 7 bases. The CDR3 loop spans 10 amino acids. The V gene's germline CDR1 is SNHLY and CDR2 FYNNEI. V lost 8 bases and J lost 16; bases outside the gene matches: 8. CDR3 coding DNA: TGTGCCAGCGGTAGGCGGGAGCTTTTCTTC. This gives the protein CASGRRELFF.